This T cell receptor (beta chain) came from a study of T cells in Graves' hyperthyroidism and ophthalmopathy (dated by TCRdb to between 2017 and 2020). In the study overall: Peripheral blood was collected at initial diagnosis, before any treatment. TCR V-J signatures able to tell the groups apart were searched for in a discovery cohort of approximately 95 patients, of whom about 40 had Graves' ophthalmopathy and about 55 had stable Graves' hyperthyroidism. An independent validation cohort of around 19 hyperthyroidism patients and 17 patients who later progressed to ophthalmopathy tested prospective prediction of ophthalmopathy. For training and testing, the approximately 92 patients in the discovery cohort were randomly divided in a 7:3 ratio. Thyroid tissue and blood T-cell repertoires from about six Graves' hyperthyroidism patients were also compared in the study. Once sampling was done, hyperthyroidism patients were given methimazole at a starting dose of 30 mg daily, whereas ophthalmopathy patients were given high-dose intravenous methylprednisolone. TCR Vbeta CDR3 sequencing of 120 to 150 peripheral blood samples (43 ophthalmopathy, approximately 80 hyperthyroidism and roughly 17 progressor patients) is reported in the paper.

CDR1 and CDR2 (MNHEY, SMNVEV) derive from the germline V gene (reference sequence). The CDR3 runs 13 amino acids, cysteine and phenylalanine included. CDR3 DNA only is kept here, 39 bases in frame from base 1. The junction carries 12 bases between V and J, which are trimmed by 3 bases and 6 bases respectively. In the ophthalmopathy patients, disease was moderately to severely active, with a Clinical Activity Score of 3 or more, a NOSPECS grade of 4 or more, and a duration of less than 3 months. Patients with uncontrolled infections, other autoimmune diseases, pregnancy or lactation were excluded. Diagnoses were established on the basis of clinical symptoms, serum thyroxine and TRAb, thyroid ultrasound, and orbital computed tomography. PBMCs were isolated from roughly 10 ml of fresh peripheral blood by Ficoll-Paque density gradient centrifugation. Trizol reagent was used to extract total RNA, and RNA quality was then checked on an Agilent 2100 Bioanalyzer.

Paper-wide results and their limitations: In validation, the model predicted progression to ophthalmopathy a median of roughly 6.5 months before onset, with roughly 70% sensitivity and roughly 73% specificity. No statistical method was used to fix the sample size in advance, and group allocation was not hidden from the investigators. A model built on a 13 V-J signature distinguished ophthalmopathy from stable hyperthyroidism, reaching roughly 88% sensitivity and approximately 81% specificity in cross-validation and 80%/75% in testing. Blood samples also contained most of the expanded thyroid clonotypes (frequency above 0.001), which suggests that blood repertoires may reflect thyroid immune responses.

Points on this clonotype: Its recognized antigen is unknown. Per-base quality was not reported, and no clone a single base away is much larger than it.

The TCR beta CDR3 regions were amplified from the RNA transcripts. The TCR CDR3 was subjected to a first round of RT-PCR using the HTBI primer set and the Qiagen OneStep RT-PCR kit. Libraries were constructed in a second round of multiplex PCR, after which size selection and purification were carried out. The libraries were sequenced on an Illumina HiSeq2000 using paired-end 100 bp reads. For the original study's pipeline: SOAPnuke was used to process the raw data, throwing out any read that contained adapters or uncalled bases, had a mean Phred below 15, or lacked an exact constant-primer or identifier match. High-quality paired reads were merged with COPE v1.2.5, and unique nucleotide sequences were defined as clonotypes. MiTCR v1.1 was used to align clonotypes to the IMGT TRBV, TRBD and TRBJ reference segments. Only V-J combinations with frequency above 0.0001, covering 99.2% of repertoires, were analysed. A TCS score was defined as the ratio between F50 (clonal expansion) and ExV (chaos), using BLOSUM62-based TCRdist between CDR3 peptides within each V-J. Welch's t-statistics and random forest reduced around 550 V-J features to roughly 13, which were used in a naive Bayes classifier (R e1071). In-frame beta chains were kept once TCRdb had trimmed the public reads at Q25 with fastp and called clones with MiXCR. CDR3 protein sequences are deduplicated, and each keeps its most common genes and DNA. These V and J calls are TCRdb output, not the study's own analysis. The sample yields 300,000 to 400,000 distinct CDR3 sequences; 18% were counted once. The leading ten clones occupy around 40% of the sample.

Recombination connected TRBV27 to TRBJ2-7; a weak D assignment points to TRBD1 (5 bases agree). Source material: blood. The TCR was taken from a man aged 18 to 29 with Graves' ophthalmopathy. The DNA sequence reads TGTGCCAGCAGTTTGGCAGGGCATCGCGAGCAGTACTTC. It translates to CASSLAGHREQYF.